This is a list of T cell receptor beta chains from one sample in a study of human T cells and chemical hapten exposure. One entry per CDR3 protein, called by TCRdb with MiXCR from the 5' RACE reads. The data hold 130,000 or so distinct CDR3 sequences, with 4.1% observed a single time. The receptors here all came from a female donor in good health. The CDR3 runs from the conserved cysteine through the conserved F or W. A D gene is named only where the DNA matches it firmly. The size field is filled for only some rows; it gives once, few, many or a size class.

TGTGCCAGCAGCCGTCGACAGGGGTTCTCCCAAGATACGCAGTATTTT,CASSRRQGFSQDTQYF,TRBD1,.,TRBV14,TRBJ2-3
TGTGCCAGCAGTTCCGGACTAGCGGGGGCTGGGGATACGCAGTGTTTT,CASSSGLAGAGDTQCF,TRBD2,.,TRBV12-3/TRBV12-4,TRBJ2-3
TGTGCCAGCAGCCGTCGGCTAGCGGGGGGGCCGGGGACCGGGGAGCTGTTTTTT,CASSRRLAGGPGTGELFF,TRBD2,many,TRBV3-1,TRBJ2-2
TGTGCCAGCAGCTGGCCGGGGTCGTCCGCGGTTTTT,CASSWPGSSAVF,.,.,TRBV7-9,TRBJ1-1
TGTGCCAGCAGCGACGCAGATCTAGCCAAAAACATTCAGTACTTC,CASSDADLAKNIQYF,.,many,TRBV3-1,TRBJ2-4
TGTGCCAGCAGCGGCTTCCGAGGGGACAGGGGGTTAGACACTGAAGCTTTCTTT,CASSGFRGDRGLDTEAFF,TRBD1,many,TRBV9,TRBJ1-1
TGTGCCAGCAGCCCCGGGACCTCCCGAAACAATGAGCAGTTCTTC,CASSPGTSRNNEQFF,.,few,TRBV12-3/TRBV12-4,TRBJ2-1
TGTGCCAGCAGCTCCAGACTAGCGGGGATCTACGAGCAGTACTTC,CASSSRLAGIYEQYF,TRBD2,few,TRBV7-9,TRBJ2-7
TGTGCCAGCAAAAGAGACAGAGTATACAATGAGCAGTTCTTC,CASKRDRVYNEQFF,.,many,TRBV27,TRBJ2-1
TGCGCCAGCAGTACCTACGGCCCCTACTTCACAGATACGCAGTATTTT,CASSTYGPYFTDTQYF,.,many,TRBV5-1,TRBJ2-3
TGTGCCATCAGTGAGTCTGGGGGTTACTTTGGCTACACCTTC,CAISESGGYFGYTF,.,many,TRBV10-3,TRBJ1-2
TGTGCCAGCAGTACAACAGGGAATTCACCCCTCCACTTT,CASSTTGNSPLHF,.,many,TRBV12-3/TRBV12-4,TRBJ1-6
TGCGCCAGCAGCTTACAGGGGGGGGAGGCCACTAAAGCCTTCTTT,CASSLQGGEATKAFF,TRBD1,.,TRBV5-1,TRBJ1-1
TGTGCCAGCAGCCAAGTAATGGACAGTAGCAATCAGCCCCAGCATTTT,CASSQVMDSSNQPQHF,.,many,TRBV14,TRBJ1-5
TGTGCCAGCAGCTCCGGTGTCCATTATGGCTACACCTTC,CASSSGVHYGYTF,.,many,TRBV7-9,TRBJ1-2
TGTGCCAGCAGTGAACCGACAGGGGAATCCCCAGATACGCAGTATTTT,CASSEPTGESPDTQYF,TRBD1,many,TRBV25-1,TRBJ2-3
TGTGCCAGCAGTTTATCGGCGGCTACAGATACGCAGTATTTT,CASSLSAATDTQYF,.,many,TRBV27,TRBJ2-3
TGTGCCAGCAGCCACCGCTTCCAGCACGGAGATACGCAGTATTTT,CASSHRFQHGDTQYF,.,many,TRBV7-2,TRBJ2-3
TGTGCCAGCAGCGTAGCTGGGACAGGGGCTGGAAACACCATATATTTT,CASSVAGTGAGNTIYF,TRBD1,many,TRBV9,TRBJ1-3
TGTGCCAGCAGCTTAGCGGCCCAGAGCTCCTACGAGCAGTACTTC,CASSLAAQSSYEQYF,.,many,TRBV7-2,TRBJ2-7
TGCAGTGCTACCCGGACAGGTGGTGTGGACATTCAGTACTTC,CSATRTGGVDIQYF,TRBD1,.,TRBV20-1,TRBJ2-4
TGTGCCAGTAGTCTACGCGCCGGACAGGGGGCAGGAGGGTCACCCCTCCACTTT,CASSLRAGQGAGGSPLHF,TRBD1,many,TRBV19,TRBJ1-6
TGTGCCACCAGCCGTGACAGGGGCAATGAAAAACTGTTTTTT,CATSRDRGNEKLFF,TRBD1,many,TRBV15,TRBJ1-4
TGTGCCAGCAGCTTGGTCCCCAACTACAATGAGCAGTTCTTC,CASSLVPNYNEQFF,.,many,TRBV5-5,TRBJ2-1
TGTGCCAGCAGTCCATACCGGCTGACAGGTCCGTCTGGAAACACCATATATTTT,CASSPYRLTGPSGNTIYF,.,many,TRBV28,TRBJ1-3
TGCGCCAGCAGCTTAATGGGCAGGGAGAACTATGGCTACACCTTC,CASSLMGRENYGYTF,.,many,TRBV5-1,TRBJ1-2
TGTGCCAGCAGTCGAACGGGCCCAAACTACTACGAGCAGTACTTC,CASSRTGPNYYEQYF,.,many,TRBV25-1,TRBJ2-7
TGTGCCAGCAGGGGATCCGTTGGCGAGCAGTACTTC,CASRGSVGEQYF,.,many,TRBV6-1,TRBJ2-7
TGTGCCAGCAGCTTCCCGGGACAGGGTACAAACACCATATATTTT,CASSFPGQGTNTIYF,TRBD1,many,TRBV7-2,TRBJ1-3
TGTGCCAGCAGTAACACAGGTTTCGTCGGCTACACCTTC,CASSNTGFVGYTF,.,many,TRBV27,TRBJ1-2
TGTGCCAGCAGCCCGCTGGGGAGCGGGTACACAGATACGCAGTATTTT,CASSPLGSGYTDTQYF,.,many,TRBV3-1,TRBJ2-3
TGCGCCAGCAGCCAAGATTTAATCCGACAGGGAGGTGAAAAACTGTTTTTT,CASSQDLIRQGGEKLFF,TRBD1,many,TRBV4-3,TRBJ1-4
TGTGCCAGCAGTGGGTTACCCCGCGGCAATCAGCCCCAGCATTTT,CASSGLPRGNQPQHF,.,.,TRBV2,TRBJ1-5
TGCAGTGCTCGGACAGGGTCTGGTAGCAATCAGCCCCAGCATTTT,CSARTGSGSNQPQHF,TRBD1,many,TRBV20-1,TRBJ1-5
TGTGCCAGCCTGGGACAGGACTACGAGCAGTACTTC,CASLGQDYEQYF,TRBD1,many,TRBV12-3/TRBV12-4,TRBJ2-7
TGTGCCAGCAGCTTAGACGGGATCAACAATGAGCAGTTCTTC,CASSLDGINNEQFF,.,few,TRBV7-3,TRBJ2-1
TGTGCCAGCAGCGTAGCCCCAATTAGGTTAGGGTCGAGGGGAAGCTCCTACAATGAGCAGTTCTTC,CASSVAPIRLGSRGSSYNEQFF,.,many,TRBV9,TRBJ2-1
TGTGCCAGCACCCCCGTAGTGGAAACCGGGGAGCTGTTTTTT,CASTPVVETGELFF,.,.,TRBV12-3/TRBV12-4,TRBJ2-2
TGTGCCATCAGCACAGGGCATTGGCCCTCCTACAATGAGCAGTTCTTC,CAISTGHWPSYNEQFF,.,many,TRBV10-3,TRBJ2-1
TGTGCCAGCAGCAGGGATCAGAACACTGAAGCTTTCTTT,CASSRDQNTEAFF,.,many,TRBV7-2,TRBJ1-1
TGTGCCAGCAGCTTTACAGGGGAGGGTGAAGCTTTCTTT,CASSFTGEGEAFF,TRBD1,many,TRBV7-2,TRBJ1-1
TGTGCCAGCAGCTGGGTTGGATTAGAAGCTTTCTTT,CASSWVGLEAFF,.,many,TRBV5-8,TRBJ1-1
TGTGCCAGCAGTTTGGTCGGGACAGCCTCCTACGAGCAGTACTTC,CASSLVGTASYEQYF,TRBD1,many,TRBV12-3/TRBV12-4,TRBJ2-7
TGTGCCAGCAGCTCGGACAGGGATCGACTACTTTCTGGAAACACCATATATTTT,CASSSDRDRLLSGNTIYF,TRBD1,.,TRBV5-6,TRBJ1-3
TGTGCCAGCAGCTTAGGACAGATAGCTTACACCTTC,CASSLGQIAYTF,.,many,TRBV11-2,TRBJ1-2
TGCAGCGTTGAAGATTTGCCAGGGTCGGATTACTATGGCTACACCTTC,CSVEDLPGSDYYGYTF,.,many,TRBV29-1,TRBJ1-2